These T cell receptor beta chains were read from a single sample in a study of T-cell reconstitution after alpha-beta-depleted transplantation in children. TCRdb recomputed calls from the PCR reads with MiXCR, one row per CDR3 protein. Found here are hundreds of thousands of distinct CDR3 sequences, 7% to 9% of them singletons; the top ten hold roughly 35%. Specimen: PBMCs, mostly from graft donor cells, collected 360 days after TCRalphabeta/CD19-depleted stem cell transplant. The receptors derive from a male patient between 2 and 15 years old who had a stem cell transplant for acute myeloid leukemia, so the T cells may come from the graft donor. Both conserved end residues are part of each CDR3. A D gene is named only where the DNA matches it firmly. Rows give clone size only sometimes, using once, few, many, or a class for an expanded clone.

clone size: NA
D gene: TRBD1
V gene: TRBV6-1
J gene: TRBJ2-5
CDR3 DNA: TGTGCCAGCAGTGGTCTCAAGGGGGCTAAGTTAGAGACCCAGTACTTC
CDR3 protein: CASSGLKGAKLETQYF

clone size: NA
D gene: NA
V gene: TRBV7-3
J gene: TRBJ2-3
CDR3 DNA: TGTGCCAGCAGCACGGGGTCAGATACGCAGTATTTT
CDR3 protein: CASSTGSDTQYF

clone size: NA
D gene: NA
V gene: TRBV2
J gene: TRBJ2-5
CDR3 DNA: TGTGCCATCTGTCGGATTCGGGAGACCCAGTACTTC
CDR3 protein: CAICRIRETQYF

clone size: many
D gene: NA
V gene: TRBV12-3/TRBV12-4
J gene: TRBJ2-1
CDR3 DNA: TGTGCCAGCAGCCGATACAATGAGCAGTTCTTC
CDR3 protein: CASSRYNEQFF

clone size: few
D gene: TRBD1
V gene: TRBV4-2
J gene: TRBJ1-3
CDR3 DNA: TGTGCCAGCAGCCAAAGCCCCGGGACAGGGGCGGCCTCTGGAAACACCATATATTTT
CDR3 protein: CASSQSPGTGAASGNTIYF

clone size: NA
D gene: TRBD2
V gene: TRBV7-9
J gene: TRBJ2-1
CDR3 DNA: TGTGCCAGCAGCCCCACTAGCGCGGGTAATGAGCAGTTCTTC
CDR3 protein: CASSPTSAGNEQFF

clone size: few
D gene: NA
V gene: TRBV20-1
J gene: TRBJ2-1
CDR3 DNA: TGCAGTGCTGGGGGGGCTAGGGGAAACAATGAGCAGTTCTTC
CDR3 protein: CSAGGARGNNEQFF

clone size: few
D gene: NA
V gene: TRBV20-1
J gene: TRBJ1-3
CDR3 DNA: TGCAGTGCTAGAAGGGTGGCCTCTGGAAACACCATATATTTT
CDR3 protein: CSARRVASGNTIYF

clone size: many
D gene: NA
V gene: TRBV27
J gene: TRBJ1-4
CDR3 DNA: TGTGCCAGCAGTCCCGGATTTGATACCTTACAGGGAAAACTGTTTTTT
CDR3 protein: CASSPGFDTLQGKLFF

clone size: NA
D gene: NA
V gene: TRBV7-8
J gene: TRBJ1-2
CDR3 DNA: TGTGCCAGCAGCTTAGGGTGGGGACGTGGGCCTTCTAACTATGGCTACACCTTC
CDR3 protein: CASSLGWGRGPSNYGYTF

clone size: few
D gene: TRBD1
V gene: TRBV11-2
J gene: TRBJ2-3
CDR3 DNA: TGTGCCAGCAGATGGACACAGGGGGCCCTAAGCACAGATACGCAGTATTTT
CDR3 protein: CASRWTQGALSTDTQYF

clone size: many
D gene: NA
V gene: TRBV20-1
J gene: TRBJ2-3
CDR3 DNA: TGCAGTGCCCCCCGACGAGGGGCGACAGATACGCAGTATTTT
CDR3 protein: CSAPRRGATDTQYF

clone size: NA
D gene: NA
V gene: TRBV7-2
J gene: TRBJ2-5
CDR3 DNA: TGTGCCAGCAGCTTAGGTCATAGGGTGTCGGGCGAGACCCAGTACTTC
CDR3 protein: CASSLGHRVSGETQYF

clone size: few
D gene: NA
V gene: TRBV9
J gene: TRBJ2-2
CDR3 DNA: TGTGCCAGCAGCGTAAGGCCCGGGGAGCTGTTTTTT
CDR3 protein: CASSVRPGELFF

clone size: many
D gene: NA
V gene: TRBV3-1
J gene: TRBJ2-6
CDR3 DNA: TGTGCCAGCAGCCAAGACTCTGGGGCCAACGTCCTGACTTTC
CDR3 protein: CASSQDSGANVLTF

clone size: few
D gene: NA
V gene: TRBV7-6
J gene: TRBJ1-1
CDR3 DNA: TGTGCCAGCAGCTCGGAGACAAGGACGCTCACTGAAGCTTTCTTT
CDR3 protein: CASSSETRTLTEAFF